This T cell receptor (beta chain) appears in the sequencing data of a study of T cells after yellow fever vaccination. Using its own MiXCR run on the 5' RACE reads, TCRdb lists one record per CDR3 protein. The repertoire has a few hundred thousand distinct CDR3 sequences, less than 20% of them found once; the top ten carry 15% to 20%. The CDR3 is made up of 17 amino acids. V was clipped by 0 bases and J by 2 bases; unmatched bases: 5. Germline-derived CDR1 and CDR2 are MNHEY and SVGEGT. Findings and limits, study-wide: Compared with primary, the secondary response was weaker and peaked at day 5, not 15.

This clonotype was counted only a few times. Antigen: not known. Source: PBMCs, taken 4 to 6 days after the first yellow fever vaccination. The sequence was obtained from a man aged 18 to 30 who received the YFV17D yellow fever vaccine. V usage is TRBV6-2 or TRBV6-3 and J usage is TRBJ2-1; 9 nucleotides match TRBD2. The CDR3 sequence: CASSYSILAGTYNEQFF. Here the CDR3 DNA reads TGTGCCAGCAGTTACTCGATCCTAGCGGGGACCTACAATGAGCAGTTCTTC.